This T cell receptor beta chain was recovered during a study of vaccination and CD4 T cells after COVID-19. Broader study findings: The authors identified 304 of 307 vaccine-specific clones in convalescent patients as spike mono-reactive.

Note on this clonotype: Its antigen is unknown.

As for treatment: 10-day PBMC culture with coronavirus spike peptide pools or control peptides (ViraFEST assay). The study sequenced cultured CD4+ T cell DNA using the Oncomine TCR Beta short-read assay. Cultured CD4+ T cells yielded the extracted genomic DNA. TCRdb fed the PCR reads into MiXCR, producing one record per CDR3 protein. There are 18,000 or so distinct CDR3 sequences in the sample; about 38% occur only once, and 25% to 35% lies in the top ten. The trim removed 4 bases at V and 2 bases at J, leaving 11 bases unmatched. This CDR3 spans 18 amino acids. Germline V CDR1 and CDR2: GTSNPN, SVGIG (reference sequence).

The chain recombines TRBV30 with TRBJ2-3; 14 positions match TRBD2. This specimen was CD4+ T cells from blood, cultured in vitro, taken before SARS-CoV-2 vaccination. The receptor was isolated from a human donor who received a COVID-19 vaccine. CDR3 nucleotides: TGTGCCTGGACCAGCCTGACTAGCGGGGGGGCTGTCACAGATACGCAGTATTTT. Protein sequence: CAWTSLTSGGAVTDTQYF.